This T cell receptor beta chain was profiled in a study of blood T cell repertoires in COVID-19. Trimming took off 4 bases at V and 5 bases at J, with 15 bases between the two ends. CDR3 size: 15 residues. Germline V gives CDR1 SGDLS, CDR2 YYNGEE. Source study methods: Estimation of nucleated cell counts relied on the amplification of reference gene primers. The assay was immunoSEQ multiplex PCR, and TCRdb's table has in-frame clones only and misses some. V, J and clone size are taken as reported in that table, and D and trimming were inferred from the DNA itself. Here the sample spans approximately 53,000 clones, 60% to 80% being singletons. The cohort comprised adults aged roughly 18 to 90 years residing in under 25 US areas.

Source material: PBMCs or T cells enriched from blood (not recorded which). The V gene is TRBV9, the J gene TRBJ2-2; weak D call: TRBD2 (6 bases). The receptor was isolated from a woman between 50 and 59 years old with acute COVID-19. The CDR3 region has the DNA TGTGCCAGCAGCAAAGGTGGGGGGAAAACCGGGGAGCTGTTTTTT. Protein product: CASSKGGGKTGELFF.